Reported below is one T cell receptor beta chain. Sequencing used immunoSEQ multiplex PCR; TCRdb keeps in-frame clones, though not all of them. The data hold about 110,000 clones, with about four fifths observed a single time. The data were taken from a study of blood T cell repertoires in COVID-19. Study-level background: Material from acute and convalescent COVID-19 was sourced from the United States, Italy and Spain. In each case, the material was cDNA or gDNA derived from T cells, B-cell-depleted T cells, or PBMCs.

The germline gives CDR1 SGHNT, CDR2 YYREEE (reference sequence). The CDR3 totals 14 residues. V lost 4 bases and J 3 bases, leaving 14 bases between the germline ends. The rearrangement uses TRBV5-4 and TRBJ2-7, with D uncertain. The receptor was derived from a woman aged 55-75 years with acute or convalescent COVID-19. Sequenced sample: peripheral blood. The CDR3 DNA sequence: TGTGCCAGCAGCGGCGGTGGTCCGGGCTACGAGCAGTACTTC. It specifies CASSGGGPGYEQYF.